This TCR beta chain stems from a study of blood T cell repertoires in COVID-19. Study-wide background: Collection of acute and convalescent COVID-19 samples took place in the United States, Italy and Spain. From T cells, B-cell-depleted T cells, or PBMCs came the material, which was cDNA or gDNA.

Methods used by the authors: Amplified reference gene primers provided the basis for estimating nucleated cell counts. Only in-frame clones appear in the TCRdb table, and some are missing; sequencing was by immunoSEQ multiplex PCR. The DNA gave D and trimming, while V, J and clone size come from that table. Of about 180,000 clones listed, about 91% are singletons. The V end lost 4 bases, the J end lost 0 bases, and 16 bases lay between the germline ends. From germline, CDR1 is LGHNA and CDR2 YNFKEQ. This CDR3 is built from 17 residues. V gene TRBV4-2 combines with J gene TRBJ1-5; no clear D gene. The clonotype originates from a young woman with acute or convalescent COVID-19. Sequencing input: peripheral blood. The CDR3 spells CASSRGGQEISNQPQHF. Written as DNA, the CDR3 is TGTGCCAGCAGCCGGGGAGGTCAGGAAATTAGCAATCAGCCCCAGCATTTT.